This T cell receptor beta chain originates from a study of CD8 T cells in Susac syndrome. The CD8+ and CD4+ T cells were isolated magnetically using a negative isolation approach, whereas the TEMRA cells were enriched by FACS. Reverse transcription used about 0.45 to 1 ug RNA and random hexamers. TCRdb passed the immunoSEQ multiplex PCR reads through MiXCR, listing each CDR3 protein once. The sample lists 170,000 or so distinct CDR3 sequences, approximately 95% occurring once. This receptor was taken from a human donor with multiple sclerosis. Sequenced input: CD8+ T cells from PBMCs.

The CDR3 nucleotides are TGTGCCAGCAGCTTGTCCTGGTCGGAATTAAATGAGCAGTTCTTC. It yields the protein CASSLSWSELNEQFF. This chain uses TRBV5-4 with TRBJ2-1; no firm D call. The germline V and J ends were trimmed by 1 base and 7 bases, with 15 bases remaining between them. The CDR3 contains 15 residues. The V gene's germline CDR1 is SGHNT and CDR2 YYREEE (reference sequence). Using reference TRBV5-4 and TRBJ2-1 for the parts outside the CDR3, the full variable domain is ETGVTQSPTHLIKTRGQQVTLRCSSQSGHNTVSWYQQALGQGPQFIFQYYREEENGRGNFPPRFSGLQFPNYSSELNVNALELDDSALYLCASSLSWSELNEQFFGPGTRLTVL.